The 19 T cell receptor beta chains below come from one sample, sequenced in a study of vaccination and CD4 T cells after COVID-19. With the Oncomine TCR Beta short-read assay, DNA from cultured CD4+ T cells was sequenced. Via MiXCR, TCRdb re-called the PCR reads, giving one row per CDR3 protein. Seen here are around 20,000 distinct CDR3 sequences, around 38% observed once, and the top ten hold around 27%. Treatment described: approximately 9-day PBMC culture with coronavirus spike peptide pools or control peptides (ViraFEST assay). No antigen has been identified for these receptors. Sample: CD4+ T cells from blood, cultured in vitro, taken before SARS-CoV-2 vaccination. The receptors were sampled from a human donor who received a COVID-19 vaccine.

The chain links TRBV20-1 to TRBJ2-5, with a possible D match to TRBD1 (5 bases). V shed 2 bases and J shed 5 bases, with 12 bases lying between them. The germline gives CDR1 DFQATT, CDR2 SNEGSKA (reference sequence). This CDR3 is 13 amino acids long. The CDR3: CSARRQGFETQYF. The CDR3 DNA follows: TGCAGTGCTAGAAGGCAGGGATTTGAGACCCAGTACTTC.

A note on this clonotype: The junction shows a germline mismatch at one end, possibly a read error. The rearrangement joins TRBV4-2 to TRBJ1-4; D is undetermined. Germline V gene sequence: CDR1 LGHNA, CDR2 YNFKEQ. This CDR3 is 15 amino acids long. Here the CDR3 DNA reads TGTGCCAGCAGCCAAGATCCCGGCCTAGGCGGTGAACTGCTTTTT. Protein product: CASSQDPGLGGELLF.

The chain joins TRBV11-2 to TRBJ2-7; 9 bases map to TRBD2. Per the germline V gene, CDR1 is SGHAT and CDR2 is FQNNGV. Trimming cost V 1 base and J 3 bases; bases outside gene matches: 4. There are 15 residues in the CDR3. CDR3 region: CASSLVGSGGYEQYF. DNA for the CDR3: TGTGCCAGCAGCTTAGTTGGTAGCGGGGGCTACGAGCAGTACTTC.

The chain combines TRBV19 with TRBJ2-1; a weak D match, TRBD2 (6 bases). CDR1 and CDR2 from the germline V gene are LNHDA and SQIVND (reference sequence). Between the trimmed V and J ends, which lost 1 base and 5 bases, there was a span of 18 bases. The CDR3 is 17 residues long. In nucleotides, the CDR3 is TGTGCCAGTAGTATAGGTCAGGCGGGGAGACGCCACAATGAGCAGTTCTTC. It yields the protein CASSIGQAGRRHNEQFF. Complete variable domain (other parts from reference TRBV19 and TRBJ2-1): DGGITQSPKYLFRKEGQNVTLSCEQNLNHDAMYWYRQDPGQGLRLIYYSQIVNDFQKGDIAEGYSVSREKKESFPLTVTSAQKNPTAFYLCASSIGQAGRRHNEQFFGPGTRLTVL.

This rearrangement joins TRBV29-1 to TRBJ1-2; weak D call: TRBD1 (5 bases). This CDR3 contains 12 residues. Trimming shortened V by 7 bases and J by 3 bases, and 12 bases separated the two germline ends. Germline assignment: CDR1 SQVTM and CDR2 ANQGSEA. The chain's CDR3 is CSARDADYGYTF. Here the CDR3 DNA reads TGCAGCGCCAGGGACGCTGACTATGGCTACACCTTC.

The chain joins TRBV30 to TRBJ1-2; D is unresolved. Trimming took 2 bases from V and 7 from J, leaving 14 bases between them. This CDR3 comprises 13 residues. Germline values: CDR1 GTSNPN, CDR2 SVGIG (reference sequence). CDR3 sequence: CAWSPRRVGGYTF. CDR3 bases: TGTGCCTGGAGTCCACGCCGCGTGGGTGGCTACACCTTC.

This clonotype was seen a few times. This chain connects TRBV30 to TRBJ2-7; 8 positions match TRBD1. This CDR3 region has 13 residues. CDR1 GTSNPN and CDR2 SVGIG come from the germline V gene (reference sequence). The V segment lost 6 bases and the J segment 4 bases; nucleotides outside the gene matches: 8. In DNA form, the CDR3 reads TGTGCCTGCCGGGACAGGATCATGTACGAGCAGTACTTC. It specifies CACRDRIMYEQYF.

V and J are TRBV12-3 or TRBV12-4 and TRBJ2-1; possibly TRBD1 for D (5 bases). CDR3 length: 13 amino acids. V lost 2 bases and J 11 bases, leaving 13 bases between the germline ends. Here the CDR3 reads CASSLRGRPQQFF. DNA for the CDR3: TGTGCCAGCAGTTTAAGGGGCCGCCCCCAGCAGTTCTTC.

The genes are TRBV7-9 and TRBJ1-2; 11 positions match TRBD1. V shed 5 bases, J shed 2 bases, and the junction held 4 bases outside the gene matches. The CDR3 runs to 15 residues. CDR1 SEHNR and CDR2 FQNEAQ come from the germline V gene (reference sequence). The CDR3 protein is CASSPGQGENYGYTF. CDR3 in DNA: TGTGCCAGCAGCCCGGGACAGGGGGAAAACTATGGCTACACCTTC.

V is TRBV5-1 and J is TRBJ1-4, with D possibly matching TRBD1 (5 bases). The V end lost 4 bases, the J end lost 6 bases, and 13 bases lay between the germline ends. This CDR3 has 14 amino acids. CDR1 and CDR2 from the germline V gene are SGHRS and YFSETQ. CDR3 DNA sequence: TGCGCCAGCAGCAGAGGGAGGGGTGATGAAAAACTGTTTTTT. Translation: CASSRGRGDEKLFF. The whole variable domain, remainder taken from reference TRBV5-1 and TRBJ1-4, is KAGVTQTPRYLIKTRGQQVTLSCSPISGHRSVSWYQQTPGQGLQFLFEYFSETQRNKGNFPGRFSGRQFSNSRSEMNVSTLELGDSALYLCASSRGRGDEKLFFGSGTQLSVL.

This clonotype was recorded a few times. The V and J genes are TRBV20-1 and TRBJ1-1, with 9 nucleotides matching TRBD1. CDR1 DFQATT and CDR2 SNEGSKA come from the germline V gene (reference sequence). V lost 5 bases and J lost 7; bases outside the gene matches: 8. This CDR3 has 13 amino acids. For the CDR3, the DNA is TGCAGTGCTTTGACAGGGGGACGAAGTGAAGCTTTCTTT. Translation: CSALTGGRSEAFF.

The chain employs TRBV7-8 and TRBJ2-2; D is ambiguous. Germline loops: CDR1 SGHVS, CDR2 FQNEAQ. The CDR3 is 16 amino acids. V dropped 1 base and J dropped 2 bases, with 11 bases sitting between them. Written as DNA, the CDR3 is TGTGCCAGCAGCTTAGGTCCCGATGGAAACACCGGGGAGCTGTTTTTT. Its protein product is CASSLGPDGNTGELFF.

This chain uses TRBV12-3 or TRBV12-4 with TRBJ2-5; TRBD2 aligns across 12 bases. The CDR3 has 14 amino acids. The ends lost 6 bases at V and 4 bases at J; junction bases unmatched: 3. The CDR3 spells CASSLAGGAETQYF. The CDR3 nucleotides read TGTGCCAGCAGCCTAGCGGGGGGGGCAGAGACCCAGTACTTC.

V and J are TRBV7-2 and TRBJ2-5; 7 nucleotides align to TRBD2. This CDR3 has 14 amino acids. The ends lost 7 bases at V and 9 bases at J; junction bases unmatched: 14. The V gene's germline CDR1 is SGHTA and CDR2 FQGNSA. CDR3 protein: CASTSGWAGEAQYF. The CDR3 region has the DNA TGTGCCAGCACCTCGGGGTGGGCGGGGGAGGCCCAGTACTTC.

The chain couples TRBV19 to TRBJ1-6, with 7 bases aligning to TRBD1. Trimming took 6 bases from V and 7 from J; bases not matched to a gene: 6. The CDR3 has 14 amino acids. The germline gives CDR1 LNHDA, CDR2 SQIVND (reference sequence). CDR3 DNA: TGTGCCAGTAGCCGCCGACAGGGAAATTCACCCCTCCACTTT. Its protein is CASSRRQGNSPLHF.

CDR3 bases: TGTGCCACTCCGGGGACAGGGGGCGCCGGTGAAAAACTGTTTTTT. Protein sequence: CATPGTGGAGEKLFF. The chain is built from TRBV7-9 and TRBJ1-4; 12 nucleotides match TRBD1. V dropped 10 bases and J dropped 7; count of bases not matched to a gene: 10. CDR1 is SEHNR and CDR2 is FQNEAQ in the germline V gene (reference sequence). This CDR3 is 15 amino acids long.

The chain has TRBV6-5 and TRBJ2-3, with D possibly being TRBD2 (6 bases). The V end lost 2 bases, the J end lost 3 bases, and 9 bases lay between the germline ends. Germline assignment: CDR1 MNHEY and CDR2 SVGAGI. The CDR3 consists of 14 residues. CDR3 amino acids: CASSYGDWTDTQYF. The CDR3 DNA reads TGTGCCAGCAGTTACGGGGACTGGACAGATACGCAGTATTTT.

This clonotype has just a few counts. CDR3 region: CASSIGVVRGRGFTEAFF. CDR3 nucleotide sequence: TGTGCCAGTAGTATAGGGGTGGTGAGGGGGCGAGGATTCACTGAAGCTTTCTTT. The chain joins TRBV19 to TRBJ1-1; 7 bases align to TRBD1. Germline CDR1 reads LNHDA; CDR2 reads SQIVND (reference sequence). With 1 base clipped from V and 4 bases from J, the junction kept 15 bases outside the gene matches. The CDR3 runs 18 residues.

CDR3 residues: CASSLPSKALDYNEQFF. In nucleotides, the CDR3 is TGTGCCAGCAGCCTCCCCTCGAAGGCTCTCGACTACAATGAGCAGTTCTTC. The chain combines TRBV21-1 with TRBJ2-1; the D call TRBD1 from the table was never checked on the DNA. TRBV21-1 is a pseudogene locus. The CDR3 loop spans 17 amino acids.